This T cell receptor (beta chain) was identified in a study of T cell responses to AZD1222 COVID-19 vaccine. Study results and caveats: Clonal diversity was possibly underestimated, and white British individuals and females predominated among donors.

The CDR3 loop spans 17 amino acids. V gave up 6 bases and J gave up 0 bases, with 20 bases separating them. The germline V gene encodes CDR1 SGHTA and CDR2 FQGNSA. Produced via immunoSEQ multiplex PCR; TCRdb's table is partial and in-frame only. The sample has some 130,000 clones, more than 85% seen once; the top ten hold approximately 2%. As to this clone: The antigen is undetermined.

The material was peripheral blood, obtained 28 days after the second AZD1222 dose. This rearrangement joins TRBV7-2 to TRBJ1-1; a possible D gene is TRBD1 (6 bases). The receptor comes from an adult who received the AZD1222 COVID-19 vaccine. The CDR3, as DNA: TGTGCCAGCAGTTTCCCAGGGGCGGGGGGAATGAACACTGAAGCTTTCTTT. Translated, it gives CASSFPGAGGMNTEAFF.